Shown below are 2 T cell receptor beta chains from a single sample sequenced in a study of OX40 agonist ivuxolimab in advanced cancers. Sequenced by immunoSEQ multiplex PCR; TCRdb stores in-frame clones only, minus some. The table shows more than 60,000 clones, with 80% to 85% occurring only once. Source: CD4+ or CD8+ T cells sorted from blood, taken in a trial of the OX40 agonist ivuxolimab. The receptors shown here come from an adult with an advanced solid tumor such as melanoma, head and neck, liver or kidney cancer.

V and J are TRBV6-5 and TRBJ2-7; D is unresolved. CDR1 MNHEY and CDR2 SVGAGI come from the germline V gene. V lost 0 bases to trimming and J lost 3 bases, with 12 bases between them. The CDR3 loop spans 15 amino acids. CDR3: CASSYSVPPDYEQYF. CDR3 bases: TGTGCCAGCAGTTACTCGGTCCCCCCTGACTACGAGCAGTACTTC.

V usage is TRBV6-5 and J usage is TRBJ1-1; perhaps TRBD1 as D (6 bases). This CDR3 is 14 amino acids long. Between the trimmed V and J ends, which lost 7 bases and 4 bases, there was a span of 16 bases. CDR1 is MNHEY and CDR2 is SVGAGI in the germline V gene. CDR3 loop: CASNQLQGLTEAFF. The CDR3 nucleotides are TGTGCCAGCAATCAATTACAGGGTCTCACTGAAGCTTTCTTT.